Listed below are T cell receptor beta chains from one sample, sequenced in a study of CD8+CD57+ T cells in acquired aplastic anemia. From the reads, TCRdb called clonotypes with MiXCR, one entry per CDR3 protein. The table includes some 410,000 distinct CDR3 sequences, about two thirds detected once. The material sequenced was sorted CD4+, CD8+, or CD8+CD57+ T cells (not recorded which) from PBMCs. The receptor source for this set is a human donor in good health, serving as a control. The CDR3 runs from the conserved cysteine through the conserved F or W. D genes are given only for firm matches. Size tells how often a clone was seen (once, few, many) or the class of an expanded clone, and some rows leave it out.

CDR3aa: CASSLGASAGTDTQYF
CDR3nt: TGTGCCAGCAGCTTAGGAGCTAGCGCGGGGACAGATACGCAGTATTTT
j_gene: TRBJ2-3
d_gene: .
abundance: .
v_gene: TRBV7-3
len: 16

CDR3aa: CATGARHFGGTLHF
CDR3nt: TGTGCCACCGGTGCACGGCACTTCGGTGGTACCCTCCACTTT
j_gene: TRBJ1-6
d_gene: .
abundance: once
v_gene: TRBV24-1
len: 14

CDR3aa: CASSRRGASNEKLFF
CDR3nt: TGTGCCAGCAGTAGGAGGGGGGCTAGTAATGAAAAACTGTTTTTT
j_gene: TRBJ1-4
d_gene: .
abundance: many
v_gene: TRBV5-4
len: 15

CDR3aa: CASSVRGGGARDKYF
CDR3nt: TGTGCCAGCAGCGTTCGAGGCGGGGGGGCCCGTGATAAGTATTTT
j_gene: TRBJ2-3
d_gene: TRBD2
abundance: once
v_gene: TRBV9
len: 15

CDR3aa: CASSSGQGHGDTEAFF
CDR3nt: TGTGCCAGCAGCTCCGGACAGGGGCACGGGGACACTGAAGCTTTCTTT
j_gene: TRBJ1-1
d_gene: TRBD1
abundance: .
v_gene: TRBV25-1
len: 16

CDR3aa: CATSRGSGRFDGYTF
CDR3nt: TGTGCCACCAGCAGAGGTTCGGGCCGTTTCGATGGCTACACCTTC
j_gene: TRBJ1-2
d_gene: .
abundance: .
v_gene: TRBV7-3
len: 15

CDR3aa: CASSLDDNEQFF
CDR3nt: TGTGCCAGCAGCTTAGACGACAATGAGCAGTTCTTC
j_gene: TRBJ2-1
d_gene: .
abundance: .
v_gene: TRBV7-2
len: 12

CDR3aa: CSAGRQRDQPQHF
CDR3nt: TGCAGTGCCGGCCGGCAGAGGGATCAGCCCCAGCATTTT
j_gene: TRBJ1-5
d_gene: .
abundance: many
v_gene: TRBV20-1
len: 13

CDR3aa: CSVGLGRVNTDTQYF
CDR3nt: TGCAGCGTTGGGTTGGGCAGAGTTAATACAGATACGCAGTATTTT
j_gene: TRBJ2-3
d_gene: .
abundance: many
v_gene: TRBV29-1
len: 15

CDR3aa: CASWDGETNYGYTF
CDR3nt: TGTGCCAGTTGGGACGGGGAGACTAACTATGGCTACACCTTC
j_gene: TRBJ1-2
d_gene: .
abundance: many
v_gene: TRBV19
len: 14

CDR3aa: CASSEGARARDEQYF
CDR3nt: TGTGCCAGCAGCGAGGGAGCAAGGGCTAGAGACGAGCAGTACTTC
j_gene: TRBJ2-7
d_gene: .
abundance: .
v_gene: TRBV11-2
len: 15

CDR3aa: CASSMIGSGGSYEQYF
CDR3nt: TGTGCCAGTAGTATGATCGGTAGCGGGGGGTCCTACGAGCAGTACTTC
j_gene: TRBJ2-7
d_gene: TRBD2
abundance: .
v_gene: TRBV19
len: 16

CDR3aa: CASSESGKSLSPLHF
CDR3nt: TGTGCCAGCAGTGAAAGCGGAAAAAGTCTTTCACCCCTCCACTTT
j_gene: TRBJ1-6
d_gene: .
abundance: many
v_gene: TRBV6-5
len: 15

CDR3aa: CASSSPGNEQYF
CDR3nt: TGTGCCAGCAGTTCGCCCGGGAACGAGCAGTACTTC
j_gene: TRBJ2-7
d_gene: .
abundance: .
v_gene: TRBV6-2/TRBV6-3
len: 12

CDR3aa: CASSIDGGGYTF
CDR3nt: TGTGCCAGTAGTATAGATGGGGGCGGCTACACCTTC
j_gene: TRBJ1-2
d_gene: .
abundance: many
v_gene: TRBV19
len: 12

CDR3aa: CASSPTSFNYNSHF
CDR3nt: TGTGCCAGCAGCCCCACGTCCTTCAACTATAATTCCCACTTT
j_gene: TRBJ1-6
d_gene: .
abundance: .
v_gene: TRBV7-6
len: 14

CDR3aa: CSARGHKASF
CDR3nt: TGCAGTGCTAGAGGGCACAAGGCTAGTTTC
j_gene: TRBJ2-7
d_gene: .
abundance: .
v_gene: TRBV20-1
len: 10

CDR3aa: CSAREASGGDGELFF
CDR3nt: TGCAGTGCCAGGGAGGCTAGCGGGGGGGACGGGGAGCTGTTTTTT
j_gene: TRBJ2-2
d_gene: TRBD2
abundance: once
v_gene: TRBV20-1
len: 15

CDR3aa: CASSFTGTGGFTDTQYF
CDR3nt: TGTGCCAGCAGCTTCACCGGGACAGGGGGATTCACAGATACGCAGTATTTT
j_gene: TRBJ2-3
d_gene: TRBD1
abundance: .
v_gene: TRBV7-8
len: 17

CDR3aa: CASSRPSSEEGYTF
CDR3nt: TGTGCCAGCAGTAGACCAAGTAGCGAAGAAGGCTACACCTTC
j_gene: TRBJ1-2
d_gene: .
abundance: .
v_gene: TRBV11-2
len: 14

CDR3aa: CSATDSTYENYGYTF
CDR3nt: TGCAGTGCCACGGACTCTACCTACGAGAACTATGGCTACACCTTC
j_gene: TRBJ1-2
d_gene: .
abundance: .
v_gene: TRBV20-1
len: 15

CDR3aa: CATSRDRGNYEQYF
CDR3nt: TGTGCCACCAGCAGAGATCGGGGGAACTACGAGCAGTACTTC
j_gene: TRBJ2-7
d_gene: .
abundance: many
v_gene: TRBV15
len: 14

CDR3aa: CASQTAYTEAFF
CDR3nt: TGTGCCAGCCAGACAGCTTACACTGAAGCTTTCTTT
j_gene: TRBJ1-1
d_gene: .
abundance: many
v_gene: TRBV18
len: 12

CDR3aa: CAISDIGTGELFF
CDR3nt: TGTGCCATCAGTGACATAGGCACCGGGGAGCTGTTTTTT
j_gene: TRBJ2-2
d_gene: .
abundance: .
v_gene: TRBV12-3/TRBV12-4
len: 13

CDR3aa: CSAGTAVNTEAFF
CDR3nt: TGCAGTGCTGGGACAGCAGTGAACACTGAAGCCTTCTTT
j_gene: TRBJ1-1
d_gene: TRBD1
abundance: .
v_gene: TRBV20-1
len: 13

CDR3aa: CASSVGVYGGITFF
CDR3nt: TGTGCCAGCAGCGTAGGGGTATATGGGGGGATCACCTTCTTC
j_gene: TRBJ1-2
d_gene: .
abundance: .
v_gene: TRBV7-6
len: 14

CDR3aa: CSASCEGYGYTF
CDR3nt: TGCAGTGCTAGTTGCGAGGGCTATGGCTACACCTTC
j_gene: TRBJ1-2
d_gene: .
abundance: .
v_gene: TRBV20-1
len: 12

CDR3aa: CASIRQGQGYGYTIYF
CDR3nt: TGTGCCAGCATACGACAGGGACAGGGCTATGGCTACACCATATATTTT
j_gene: TRBJ1-3
d_gene: TRBD1
abundance: .
v_gene: TRBV6-1
len: 16

CDR3aa: CASSYNGGRETQYF
CDR3nt: TGTGCCAGCAGTTATAACGGGGGGCGAGAGACCCAGTACTTC
j_gene: TRBJ2-5
d_gene: .
abundance: many
v_gene: TRBV6-5
len: 14

CDR3aa: CASSTGTGGMNTEAFF
CDR3nt: TGTGCCAGCAGCACCGGGACAGGAGGAATGAACACTGAAGCTTTCTTT
j_gene: TRBJ1-1
d_gene: TRBD1
abundance: .
v_gene: TRBV7-6
len: 16

CDR3aa: CASSLELAGGHETQYF
CDR3nt: TGTGCCAGCAGCTTAGAGCTAGCGGGGGGGCATGAGACCCAGTACTTC
j_gene: TRBJ2-5
d_gene: TRBD2
abundance: .
v_gene: TRBV7-8
len: 16

CDR3aa: CASSQAGAFHGYTF
CDR3nt: TGTGCCAGCAGCCAAGCAGGGGCTTTTCATGGCTACACCTTC
j_gene: TRBJ1-2
d_gene: .
abundance: .
v_gene: TRBV3-1
len: 14

CDR3aa: CASSHGQLPTDTQYF
CDR3nt: TGTGCCAGTTCGCACGGACAGTTACCCACAGATACGCAGTATTTT
j_gene: TRBJ2-3
d_gene: .
abundance: few
v_gene: TRBV2
len: 15

CDR3aa: CASSAKTWTVYEQYF
CDR3nt: TGCGCCAGCAGCGCTAAGACGTGGACGGTCTACGAGCAGTACTTC
j_gene: TRBJ2-7
d_gene: .
abundance: .
v_gene: TRBV10-1
len: 15

CDR3aa: CASSSFSSYEQYF
CDR3nt: TGTGCCAGTTCGTCCTTTTCCTCCTACGAGCAGTACTTC
j_gene: TRBJ2-7
d_gene: .
abundance: many
v_gene: TRBV12-3/TRBV12-4
len: 13

CDR3aa: CASSLGGAQNAHFF
CDR3nt: TGTGCCAGCAGCCTGGGCGGGGCCCAAAATGCCCATTTCTTT
j_gene: TRBJ1-1
d_gene: .
abundance: .
v_gene: TRBV7-2
len: 14

CDR3aa: CASSQRTGYNEQFF
CDR3nt: TGTGCCAGCAGCCAACGGACAGGGTACAATGAGCAGTTCTTC
j_gene: TRBJ2-1
d_gene: TRBD1
abundance: .
v_gene: TRBV14
len: 14

CDR3aa: CAISEHVTGAMYF
CDR3nt: TGTGCCATCAGTGAACACGTAACAGGGGCCATGTACTTC
j_gene: TRBJ2-7
d_gene: TRBD1
abundance: .
v_gene: TRBV10-3
len: 13

CDR3aa: CASSMNVPPYEQYF
CDR3nt: TGTGCCAGCAGTATGAACGTTCCCCCGTACGAGCAGTACTTC
j_gene: TRBJ2-7
d_gene: .
abundance: .
v_gene: TRBV11-2
len: 14

CDR3aa: CASSFGTTQGVMNTEAFF
CDR3nt: TGTGCCAGCAGCTTCGGGACAACGCAAGGAGTAATGAACACTGAAGCTTTCTTT
j_gene: TRBJ1-1
d_gene: .
abundance: .
v_gene: TRBV11-1
len: 18

CDR3aa: CASAGGRADTQYF
CDR3nt: TGTGCCAGCGCGGGGGGGCGGGCAGATACGCAGTATTTT
j_gene: TRBJ2-3
d_gene: TRBD2
abundance: many
v_gene: TRBV12-3/TRBV12-4
len: 13

CDR3aa: CASRSQGYEQYF
CDR3nt: TGTGCAAGTCGCTCACAGGGATACGAGCAGTACTTC
j_gene: TRBJ2-7
d_gene: .
abundance: .
v_gene: TRBV12-2
len: 12

CDR3aa: CASSPDRESGELFF
CDR3nt: TGCGCCAGCAGCCCCGACAGGGAGAGCGGGGAGCTGTTTTTT
j_gene: TRBJ2-2
d_gene: TRBD1
abundance: .
v_gene: TRBV5-1
len: 14

CDR3aa: CASSISPLFSYEQYF
CDR3nt: TGTGCCAGTAGTATCTCGCCACTCTTCTCCTACGAGCAGTACTTC
j_gene: TRBJ2-7
d_gene: .
abundance: once
v_gene: TRBV19
len: 15

CDR3aa: CASSLAPDRDQPQHF
CDR3nt: TGTGCTAGCAGCTTAGCCCCGGACAGGGATCAGCCCCAGCATTTT
j_gene: TRBJ1-5
d_gene: TRBD1
abundance: .
v_gene: TRBV7-7
len: 15